A single sample is the source of the 23 T cell receptor beta chains below, sequenced in a study of blood T cells in healthy people across ages. A second PCR, run for about 6 to 12 cycles, used a sample-barcoded 5' primer plus a J-beta primer mix. TCRdb ran MiXCR on the 5' RACE reads and lists one entry per CDR3 protein. The table lists hundreds of thousands of distinct CDR3 sequences, around half of them singletons. Sequenced: blood. The receptors stem from a man of 80 years or more in good health.

This clonotype came up a few times. The chain has TRBV7-2 and TRBJ2-7; D is possibly TRBD1 or TRBD2 (5 bases each). V lost 4 bases to trimming and J lost 0 bases, with 16 bases between them. This CDR3 region has 16 residues. The germline V gene has CDR1 SGHTA and CDR2 FQGNSA. The CDR3 bases are TGTGCCAGCAGCTCCTCCGGGACGGCGAGCTCCTACGAGCAGTACTTC. Its protein is CASSSSGTASSYEQYF.

This clonotype was seen a handful of times. The V call is TRBV24-1, the J call TRBJ2-3; 8 bases match TRBD2. From germline, CDR1 is KGHDR and CDR2 SFDVKD. After removal of 6 bases from V and 4 bases from J, the junction contained 8 bases not matched to a gene. There are 15 residues in the CDR3. In DNA form, the CDR3 reads TGTGCCACCAGTCACGGACTAGCTGGACCAGATACGCAGTATTTT. Its translation is CATSHGLAGPDTQYF.

This clonotype was counted a few times. CDR3 sequence: CASSLASNQPQHF. CDR3 in DNA: TGTGCCAGCAGCTTAGCCAGCAATCAGCCCCAGCATTTT. V usage is TRBV7-2 and J usage is TRBJ1-5; no clear D. The CDR3 is 13 amino acids. Germline CDR1 and CDR2: SGHTA and FQGNSA. The V and J ends lost 0 bases and 1 base respectively, with 1 base between them.

This chain uses TRBV29-1 with TRBJ2-6; maybe TRBD1 (7 bases). The CDR3 is made up of 21 amino acids. V was clipped by 6 bases and J by 0 bases, with 30 bases between them. Germline V gene data show CDR1 as SQVTM and CDR2 as ANQGSEA. The CDR3 protein is CSVGTGAGQRPRTSGANVLTF. The CDR3 DNA follows: TGCAGCGTCGGCACCGGGGCGGGACAGCGTCCACGAACCTCTGGGGCCAACGTCCTGACTTTC.

This clonotype was counted only a few times. The CDR3 reads CASSLVGQEVRHTQYF. CDR3 sequence (DNA): TGTGCCAGCAGCTTAGTGGGACAGGAGGTTCGACATACGCAGTATTTT. This chain uses TRBV11-1 with TRBJ2-3, with 8 bases that match TRBD1. Germline CDR1 reads SGHAT; CDR2 reads FQDESV (reference sequence). The length of the CDR3 is 16 residues. V lost 1 base and J lost 7; bases outside the gene matches: 10.

Remarks on this clonotype: A clone one base away is much larger, so this may be a read error. Written as DNA, the CDR3 is TGTGCCAGCAACCGAGGACAGGGAGGTTCACCCCTCCACTTT. It is translated as CASNRGQGGSPLHF. The chain employs TRBV6-5 and TRBJ1-6; the match to TRBD1 covers 8 bases. CDR3 length: 14 residues. Germline CDR1 and CDR2: MNHEY and SVGAGI. V shed 7 bases, J shed 9 bases, and the junction held 8 bases outside the gene matches.

This clonotype turned up a few times. The junction does not match germline at one end; this may be a read error. This rearrangement joins TRBV6-6 to TRBJ1-5; possibly TRBD1 for D (5 bases). The CDR3 is 15 amino acids. Looked up from germline, CDR1 is MNHNY and CDR2 is SVGAGI (reference sequence). The CDR3: CASSYKGRSDQPQHF. In DNA form, the CDR3 reads TGTGCCAGCAGTTACAAGGGGCGTAGCGATCAGCCCCAGCATTTT.

The V call is TRBV2, the J call TRBJ2-7, with a tentative D call TRBD1 (5 bases). There are 15 residues in the CDR3. The germline V gene encodes CDR1 SNHLY and CDR2 FYNNEI. Trimming stripped 6 bases from V and 4 bases from J, with 19 bases between. The CDR3 DNA sequence: TGTGCCAGCAGCTCATTAAGGACAAGGGGATACGAGCAGTACTTC. It yields the protein CASSSLRTRGYEQYF.

This clonotype was counted many times. V gene TRBV5-1 combines with J gene TRBJ2-7; 7 bases map to TRBD1. With 4 bases clipped from V and 3 bases from J, the junction kept 10 bases outside the gene matches. Per germline, CDR1 SGHRS and CDR2 YFSETQ. This CDR3 is 15 amino acids long. The CDR3 region has the DNA TGCGCCAGCAGCCCCAGCAGGGGGAGTTACTACGAGCAGTACTTC. This encodes CASSPSRGSYYEQYF.

Note on this clonotype: The junction does not match germline at one end; this may be a read error. This chain connects TRBV20-1 to TRBJ2-7; weak D call: TRBD1 (5 bases). Germline V gene sequence: CDR1 DFQATT, CDR2 SNEGSKA (reference sequence). The CDR3 is 13 residues long. The CDR3 DNA is TGCAGTGCTAGAGATCCTTGGGGCTACGGGCAGTACTTC. It codes for CSARDPWGYGQYF.

This rearrangement joins TRBV3-1 to TRBJ2-2; D not resolved. The CDR3 contains 16 residues. From germline, CDR1 is LGHDT and CDR2 YNNKEL (reference sequence). Trimming pared 3 bases from V and 1 base from J, leaving 12 bases between. CDR3 sequence reads: CASSQQYQVNTGELFF. CDR3 DNA sequence: TGTGCCAGCAGCCAGCAGTACCAGGTGAACACCGGGGAGCTGTTTTTT.

V usage is TRBV2 and J usage is TRBJ2-1; possibly TRBD2 for D (5 bases). There are 13 residues in the CDR3. CDR1 SNHLY and CDR2 FYNNEI come from the germline V gene. The V end lost 3 bases, the J end lost 11 bases, and 14 bases lay between the germline ends. CDR3 amino acids: CASSDPGGRKQFF. The CDR3, as DNA: TGTGCCAGCAGTGACCCTGGAGGACGAAAGCAGTTCTTC.

The chain carries TRBV5-1 and TRBJ2-3; 10 nucleotides match TRBD1. Germline CDR1 SGHRS, CDR2 YFSETQ. The CDR3 sequence is 15 residues long. Losses at the gene ends were 8 bases for V and 3 bases for J; bases not matched to a gene: 9. The CDR3 region has the DNA TGCGCCAGTTACCCCGGGACAGGGGATACAGATACGCAGTATTTT. Residues: CASYPGTGDTDTQYF.

This chain joins TRBV10-3 and TRBJ2-2, with D tentatively TRBD1 or TRBD2 (5 bases each). Germline CDR1 is ENHRY and CDR2 is SYGVKD. This CDR3 contains 13 residues. Trimming shortened V by 8 bases and J by 4 bases, and 11 bases separated the two germline ends. Here the CDR3 reads CAIGTQGTGELFF. The DNA of the CDR3 is TGTGCCATCGGGACCCAAGGCACCGGGGAGCTGTTTTTT.

This sequence joins TRBV20-1 and TRBJ1-2; 9 nucleotides align to TRBD1. Trimming cost V 5 bases and J 2 bases; bases outside gene matches: 0. CDR1 and CDR2 (germline): DFQATT, SNEGSKA (reference sequence). This CDR3 has 12 amino acids. The CDR3 here is CSAGTGNYGYTF. DNA of the CDR3: TGCAGTGCTGGGACAGGGAACTATGGCTACACCTTC.

The chain carries TRBV6-6 and TRBJ2-1, with D perhaps TRBD1 or TRBD2 (6 bases each). The V gene's germline CDR1 is MNHNY and CDR2 SVGAGI (reference sequence). The CDR3 is 17 residues long. Deletions cut 5 bases from V and 5 bases from J, with 22 bases between. The CDR3 sequence: CASSPGGQGRGHNEQFF. DNA for the CDR3: TGTGCCAGCAGTCCTGGGGGGCAGGGACGGGGGCACAATGAGCAGTTCTTC.

For this clonotype: Without the conserved terminal phenylalanine or tryptophan, this CDR3 likely stems from a read error. The chain combines TRBV12-5 with TRBJ1-1; no firm D call. CDR3 length: 13 amino acids. In germline, CDR1 is LGHNT, CDR2 FRNRAP. V was pared by 5 bases and J by 1 base, with 8 bases between. The CDR3 region is CASGTVGNTEAFL. CDR3 coding DNA: TGTGCTAGTGGTACAGTGGGGAACACTGAAGCTTTCCTT.

This clonotype was detected only a few times. The chain uses TRBV6-6 and TRBJ1-5; 7 bases line up with TRBD1. Germline CDR1 MNHNY, CDR2 SVGAGI (reference sequence). The CDR3 contains 13 residues. Trimming cost V 7 bases and J 6 bases; bases outside gene matches: 6. The CDR3 loop reads CASTRQGSQPQHF. The DNA for the CDR3 is TGTGCCAGCACCCGACAGGGAAGTCAGCCCCAGCATTTT.

The table lists this clonotype with a count of one. The V gene is TRBV11-2, the J gene TRBJ2-2; a weak D match, TRBD1 (7 bases). The CDR3 spans 14 residues. Trimming left V 1 base short and J 6 bases short, with 9 bases between. Germline V lookup: CDR1 SGHAT, CDR2 FQNNGV. The CDR3 protein is CASSLARGAGELFF. The CDR3, as DNA: TGTGCCAGCAGCTTAGCCAGGGGGGCCGGGGAGCTGTTTTTT.

This clonotype came up a few times. The V and J genes are TRBV7-2 and TRBJ1-1; D gene ambiguous. In germline, CDR1 is SGHTA, CDR2 FQGNSA. The CDR3 runs to 12 residues. V was trimmed by 0 bases and J by 7 bases, leaving 6 bases between them. The CDR3 coding sequence is TGTGCCAGCAGCTTAGCCTCGTTTGAAGCTTTCTTT. As protein: CASSLASFEAFF.

The rearrangement uses TRBV20-1 and TRBJ1-2; no clear D gene. This CDR3 region has 12 residues. Looked up from germline, CDR1 is DFQATT and CDR2 is SNEGSKA (reference sequence). V gave up 7 bases and J gave up 0 bases, with 9 bases separating them. CDR3 sequence: CSGGSPNYGYTF. In DNA form, the CDR3 reads TGCAGTGGTGGCAGTCCTAACTATGGCTACACCTTC.

This clonotype appeared once. The genes are TRBV9 and TRBJ2-5; 9 positions match TRBD1. After removal of 3 bases from V and 5 bases from J, the junction contained 11 bases not matched to a gene. The germline V gene encodes CDR1 SGDLS and CDR2 YYNGEE. The CDR3 totals 16 residues. The CDR3: CASSGRTGAPYETQYF. The CDR3, as DNA: TGTGCCAGCAGCGGAAGGACAGGGGCCCCGTATGAGACCCAGTACTTC.

A note on this clonotype: This may stem from a read error, because a much larger clone lies one nucleotide away. The chain couples TRBV6-6 to TRBJ1-2, with 9 nucleotides matching TRBD1. CDR3 length equals 16 residues. CDR1 MNHNY and CDR2 SVGAGI come from the germline V gene (reference sequence). The CDR3 DNA is TGTGCCAGCAGATACTCTCGGGGACAGGGAGTGATTGGCTACACCTTC. It codes for CASRYSRGQGVIGYTF.